This is a list of T cell receptor beta chains from one sample in a study of regulatory T cells in long-lasting Graves disease. MiXCR, applied by TCRdb to the multiplex PCR reads, yields one record per CDR3 protein. The sample includes 400,000 to 600,000 distinct CDR3 sequences, around a fifth of them seen just once. This specimen was peripheral blood mononuclear cells (PBMCs), taken when the disease was refractory, from a patient treated with antithyroid drugs. These receptors all come from a female donor with Graves disease. The conserved cysteine and the conserved F or W are not part of the CDR3 here. The D gene is left open where the match is weak.

cdr3_aa d_call v_call cdr3_length
ASSQEGGNQPQH - TRBV3-1 12
ASSQDQSSNQPQH - TRBV4-1 13
ASSQDSANTGELF - TRBV2 13
ASSSGQFTEAF TRBD1 TRBV28 11
ASSLQGVRPNSPLH - TRBV6-5 14
ASSYSSKGKNIQY - TRBV6-6 13
ASSYPTGTGMETQY TRBD1 TRBV6-5 14
SCSPGTPGSEQY - TRBV20-1 12
ASSEVTTNTGELF - TRBV6-1 13
ASSVGVGNEQF - TRBV9 11
SAIGTSGSYEQY TRBD2 TRBV20-1 12
ASSYPAGLNTEAF - TRBV6-5 13